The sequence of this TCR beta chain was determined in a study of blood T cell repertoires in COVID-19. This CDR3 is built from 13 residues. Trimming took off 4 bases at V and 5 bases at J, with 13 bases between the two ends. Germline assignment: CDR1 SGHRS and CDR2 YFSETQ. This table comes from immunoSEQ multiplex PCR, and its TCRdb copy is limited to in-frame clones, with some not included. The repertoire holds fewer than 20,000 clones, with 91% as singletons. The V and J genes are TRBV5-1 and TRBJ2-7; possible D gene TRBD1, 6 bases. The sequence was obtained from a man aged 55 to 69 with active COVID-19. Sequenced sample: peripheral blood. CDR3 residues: CASSPGTTDEQYF. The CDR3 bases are TGCGCCAGCAGCCCCGGGACAACCGACGAGCAGTACTTC.